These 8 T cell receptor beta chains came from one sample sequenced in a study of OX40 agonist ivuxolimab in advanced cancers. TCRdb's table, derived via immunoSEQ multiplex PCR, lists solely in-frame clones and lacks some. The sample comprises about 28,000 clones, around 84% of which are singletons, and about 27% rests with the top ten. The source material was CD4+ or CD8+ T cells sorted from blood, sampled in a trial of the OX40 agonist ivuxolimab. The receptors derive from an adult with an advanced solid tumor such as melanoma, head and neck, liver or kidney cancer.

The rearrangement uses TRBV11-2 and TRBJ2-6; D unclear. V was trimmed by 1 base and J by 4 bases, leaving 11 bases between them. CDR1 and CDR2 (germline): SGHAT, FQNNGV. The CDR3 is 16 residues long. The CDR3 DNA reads TGTGCCAGCAGCTTAGCGTACTATAGCGGGGCCAACGTCCTGACTTTC. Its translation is CASSLAYYSGANVLTF.

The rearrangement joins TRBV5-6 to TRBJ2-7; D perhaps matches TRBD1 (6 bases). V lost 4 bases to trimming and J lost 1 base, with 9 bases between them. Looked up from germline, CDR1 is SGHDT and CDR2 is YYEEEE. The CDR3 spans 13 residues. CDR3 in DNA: TGTGCCAGCAGCGGGGGACAATCCTACGAGCAGTACTTC. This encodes CASSGGQSYEQYF.

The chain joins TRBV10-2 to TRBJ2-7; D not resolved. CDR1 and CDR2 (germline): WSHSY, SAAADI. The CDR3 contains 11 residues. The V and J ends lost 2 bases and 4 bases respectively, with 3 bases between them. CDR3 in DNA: TGCGCCAGCAGTGAGATGTACGAGCAGTACTTC. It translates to CASSEMYEQYF.

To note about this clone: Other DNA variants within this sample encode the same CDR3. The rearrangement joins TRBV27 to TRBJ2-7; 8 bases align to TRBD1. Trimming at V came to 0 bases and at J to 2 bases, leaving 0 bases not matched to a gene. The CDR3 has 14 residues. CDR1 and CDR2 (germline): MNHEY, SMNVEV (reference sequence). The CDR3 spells CASSLSRGPYEQYF. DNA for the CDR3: TGTGCCAGCAGTTTATCCAGGGGGCCCTACGAGCAGTACTTC.

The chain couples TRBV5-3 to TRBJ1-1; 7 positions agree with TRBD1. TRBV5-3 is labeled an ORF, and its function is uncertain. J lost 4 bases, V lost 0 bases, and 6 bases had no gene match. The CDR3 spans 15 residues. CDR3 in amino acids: CARSLEQGCVTEAFF. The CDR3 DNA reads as TGTGCCAGAAGCTTGGAACAGGGGTGCGTCACTGAAGCTTTCTTT.

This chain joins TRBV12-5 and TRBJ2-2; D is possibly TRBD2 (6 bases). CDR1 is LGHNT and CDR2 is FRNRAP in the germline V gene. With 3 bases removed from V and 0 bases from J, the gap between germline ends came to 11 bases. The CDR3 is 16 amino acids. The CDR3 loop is CASGFFAGSNTGELFF. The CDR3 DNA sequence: TGTGCTAGTGGTTTTTTTGCGGGGTCGAACACCGGGGAGCTGTTTTTT.

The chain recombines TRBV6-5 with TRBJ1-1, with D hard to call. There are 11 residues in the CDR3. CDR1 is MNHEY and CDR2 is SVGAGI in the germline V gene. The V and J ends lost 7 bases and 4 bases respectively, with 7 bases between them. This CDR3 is CASKDSTEAFF. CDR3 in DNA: TGTGCCAGCAAAGATTCCACTGAAGCTTTCTTT.

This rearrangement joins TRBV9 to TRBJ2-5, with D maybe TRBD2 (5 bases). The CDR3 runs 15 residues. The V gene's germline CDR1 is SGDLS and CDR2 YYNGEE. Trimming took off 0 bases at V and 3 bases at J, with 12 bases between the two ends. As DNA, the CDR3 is TGTGCCAGCAGCGTAGCCGGGATGGAGAAAGAGACCCAGTACTTC. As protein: CASSVAGMEKETQYF.